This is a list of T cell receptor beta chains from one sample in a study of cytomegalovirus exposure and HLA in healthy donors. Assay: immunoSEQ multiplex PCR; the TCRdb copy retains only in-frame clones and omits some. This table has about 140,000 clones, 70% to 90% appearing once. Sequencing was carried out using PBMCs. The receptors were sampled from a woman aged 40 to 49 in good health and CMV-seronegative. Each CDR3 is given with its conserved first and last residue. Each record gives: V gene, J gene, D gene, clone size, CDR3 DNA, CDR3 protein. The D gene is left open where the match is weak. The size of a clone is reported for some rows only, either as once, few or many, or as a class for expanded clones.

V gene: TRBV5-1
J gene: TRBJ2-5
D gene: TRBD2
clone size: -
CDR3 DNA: TGCGCCAGCAGCTTGACTAGCGGGAGTCAAGAGCAGTACTTC
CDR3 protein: CASSLTSGSQEQYF

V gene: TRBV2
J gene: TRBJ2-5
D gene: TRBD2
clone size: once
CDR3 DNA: TGTGCCAGCAGACCAACTAGCGGGAGGGGGGAGACCCAGTACTTC
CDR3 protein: CASRPTSGRGETQYF

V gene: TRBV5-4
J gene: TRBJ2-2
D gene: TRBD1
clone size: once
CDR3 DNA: TGTGCCAGCAGCTTAAAAGACAGGGCTTTCGGGGAGCTGTTTTTT
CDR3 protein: CASSLKDRAFGELFF

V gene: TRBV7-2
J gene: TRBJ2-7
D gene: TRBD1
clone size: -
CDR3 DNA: TGTGCCAGCAGGTTAACACAGGGGGCGTACGAGCAGTACTTC
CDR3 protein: CASRLTQGAYEQYF

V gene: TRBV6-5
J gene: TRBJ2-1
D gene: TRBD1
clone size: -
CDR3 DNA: TGTGCCAGCAGTTACCGACAGGGGGGCGATGAGCAGTTCTTC
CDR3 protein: CASSYRQGGDEQFF

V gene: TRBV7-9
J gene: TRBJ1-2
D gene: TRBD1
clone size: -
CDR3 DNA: TGTTCCAGCAGTCGCATCACAGGGGGCTATGGCTACACCTTC
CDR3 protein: CSSSRITGGYGYTF

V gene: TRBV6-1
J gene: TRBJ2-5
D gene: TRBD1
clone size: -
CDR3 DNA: TGTGCCAGCAGTGAAGGAAACAGGGGTGAGACCCAGTACTTC
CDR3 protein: CASSEGNRGETQYF

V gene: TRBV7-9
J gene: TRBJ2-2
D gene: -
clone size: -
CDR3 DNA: TGTGCCAGCAGCTTGGGAGTACACACCGGGGAGCTGTTTTTT
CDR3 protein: CASSLGVHTGELFF

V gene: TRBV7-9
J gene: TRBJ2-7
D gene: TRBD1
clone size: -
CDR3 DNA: TGTTCCAGCAGCTGGACAGGGGACGAGCAGTACTTC
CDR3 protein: CSSSWTGDEQYF

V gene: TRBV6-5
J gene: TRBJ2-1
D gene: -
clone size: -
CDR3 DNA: TGTGCCAGCAGGCAACAGGAAAATGAGCAGTTCTTC
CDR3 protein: CASRQQENEQFF

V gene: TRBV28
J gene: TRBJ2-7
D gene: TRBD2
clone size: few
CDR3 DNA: TGTGCCAGCAACCAGGCCCTAGCGGGGATGTACGAGCAGTACTTC
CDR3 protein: CASNQALAGMYEQYF

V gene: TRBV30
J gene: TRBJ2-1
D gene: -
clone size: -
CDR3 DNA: TGTGCCTGGAGTGTAGATACGAGCTCCTACAATGAGCAGTTCTTC
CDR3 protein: CAWSVDTSSYNEQFF

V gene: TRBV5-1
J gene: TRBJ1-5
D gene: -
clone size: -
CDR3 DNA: TGCGCCAGCAGCTTGGACGGGGATAGCAATCAGCCCCAGCATTTT
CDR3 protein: CASSLDGDSNQPQHF

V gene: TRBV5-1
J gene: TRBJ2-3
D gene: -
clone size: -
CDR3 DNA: TGCGCCAGCAGCTCACAGGGTAGCACAGATACGCAGTATTTT
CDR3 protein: CASSSQGSTDTQYF

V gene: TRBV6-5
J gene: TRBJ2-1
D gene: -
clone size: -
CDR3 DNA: TGTGCCAGCAGCCCTCGACAAAACAATGAGCAGTTCTTC
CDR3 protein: CASSPRQNNEQFF

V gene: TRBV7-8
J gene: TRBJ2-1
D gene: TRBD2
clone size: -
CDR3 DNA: TGTGCCAGCAGCTTAGAGGCTAGCGGGAGGATGGATGAGCAGTTCTTC
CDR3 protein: CASSLEASGRMDEQFF

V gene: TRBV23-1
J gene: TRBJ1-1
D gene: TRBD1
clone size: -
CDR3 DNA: TGCGCCAGCAGTCGACCGGGACAGGGGACCCCCCCCACTGAAGCTTTCTTT
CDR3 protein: CASSRPGQGTPPTEAFF

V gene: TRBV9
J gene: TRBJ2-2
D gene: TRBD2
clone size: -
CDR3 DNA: TGTGCCAGCGGGACTAGAGGGTTGGGCACCGGGGAGCTGTTTTTT
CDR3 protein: CASGTRGLGTGELFF

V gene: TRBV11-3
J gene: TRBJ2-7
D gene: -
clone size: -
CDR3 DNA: TGTGCCAGCAGCTTTAAGTTGGAGTACGAGCAGTACTTC
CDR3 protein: CASSFKLEYEQYF

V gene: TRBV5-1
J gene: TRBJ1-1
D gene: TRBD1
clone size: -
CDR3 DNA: TGCGCCAGCAGGCCCGGGACAGATGTTCGTTTGGATTCCACTGAAGCTTTCTTT
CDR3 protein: CASRPGTDVRLDSTEAFF

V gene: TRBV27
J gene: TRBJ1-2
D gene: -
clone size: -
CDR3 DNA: TGTGCCAGCAGTTTATCCCTCAACTATGGCTACACCTTC
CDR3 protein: CASSLSLNYGYTF

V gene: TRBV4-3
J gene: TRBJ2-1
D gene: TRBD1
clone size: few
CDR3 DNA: TGCGCCAGCAGCCAAGCAGTGGACAGGGGCAATGAGCAGTTCTTC
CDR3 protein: CASSQAVDRGNEQFF

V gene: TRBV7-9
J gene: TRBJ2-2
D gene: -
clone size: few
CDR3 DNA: TGTGCCAGCAGCTTATCCCTCACCCGAGGTGTTTCCGACACCGGGGAGCTGTTTTTT
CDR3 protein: CASSLSLTRGVSDTGELFF

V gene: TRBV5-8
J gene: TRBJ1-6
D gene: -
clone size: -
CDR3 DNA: TGTGCCAGCAGCTTACAGGGCTGGTATAATTCACCCCTCCACTTT
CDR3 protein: CASSLQGWYNSPLHF

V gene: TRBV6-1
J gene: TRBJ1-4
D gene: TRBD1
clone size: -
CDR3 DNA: TGTGCCAGCAACCCAGGGGGCAATAATGAAAAACTGTTTTTT
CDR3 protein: CASNPGGNNEKLFF

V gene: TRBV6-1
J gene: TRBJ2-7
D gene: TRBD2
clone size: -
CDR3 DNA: TGTGCCAGCAGCATAGACATTACAGCGGGGGTAGAGCAGTACTTC
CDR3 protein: CASSIDITAGVEQYF

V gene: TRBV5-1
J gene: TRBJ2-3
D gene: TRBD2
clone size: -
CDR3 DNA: TGCGCCAGCAGCTTGGCAGCTAGCGGGAGTAGCACAGATACGCAGTATTTT
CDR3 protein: CASSLAASGSSTDTQYF

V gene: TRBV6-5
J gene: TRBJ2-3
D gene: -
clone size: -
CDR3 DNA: TGTGCCAGCAGTCGACAGGATACGCAGTATTTT
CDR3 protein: CASSRQDTQYF

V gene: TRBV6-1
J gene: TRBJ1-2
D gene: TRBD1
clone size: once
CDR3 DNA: TGTGCCAGCAGTGCGGACAGGGGGCGGGATGGCTACACCTTC
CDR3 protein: CASSADRGRDGYTF

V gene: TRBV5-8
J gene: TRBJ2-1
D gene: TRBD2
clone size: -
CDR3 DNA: TGTGCCAGCAGCCGGAGTACCACTAGCGGGAGGGCCCGGGAGCAGTTCTTC
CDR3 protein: CASSRSTTSGRAREQFF

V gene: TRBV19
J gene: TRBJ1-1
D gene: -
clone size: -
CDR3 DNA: TGTGCCAGTAGTATAGATCGCGAGAACACTGAAGCTTTCTTT
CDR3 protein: CASSIDRENTEAFF

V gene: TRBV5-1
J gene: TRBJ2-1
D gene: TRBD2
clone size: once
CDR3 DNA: TGCGCCAGCAGCTCACTTGTTAGCGGGACTCGTGAGCAGTTCTTC
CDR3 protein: CASSSLVSGTREQFF

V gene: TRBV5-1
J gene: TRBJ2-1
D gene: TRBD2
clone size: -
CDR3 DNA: TGCGCCAGCAGACGACTAGCGGGAGGGGCTGATGAGCAGTTCTTC
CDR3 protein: CASRRLAGGADEQFF

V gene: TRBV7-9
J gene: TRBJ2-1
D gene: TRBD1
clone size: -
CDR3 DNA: TGTGCCAGCAGCTGGGGGACAGGAAACAATGAGCAGTTCTTC
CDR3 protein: CASSWGTGNNEQFF

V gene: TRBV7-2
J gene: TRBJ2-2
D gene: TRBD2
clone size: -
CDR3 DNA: TGTGCCAGCAGGGCTAGCGGGTTTGACGGGGAGCTGTTTTTT
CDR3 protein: CASRASGFDGELFF

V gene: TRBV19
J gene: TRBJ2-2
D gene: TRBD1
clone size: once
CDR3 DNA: TGTGCCAGTAGTTTTGACAGGGCCGGGGAGCTGTTTTTT
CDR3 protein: CASSFDRAGELFF

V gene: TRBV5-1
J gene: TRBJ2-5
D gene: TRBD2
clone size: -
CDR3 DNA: TGCGCCAGCAGCTTGCTCGCGGGAGCCCCAGAGACCCAGTACTTC
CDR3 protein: CASSLLAGAPETQYF

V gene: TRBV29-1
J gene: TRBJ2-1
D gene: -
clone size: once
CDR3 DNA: TGCAGCGCATGGGGGGGCACCGCTTCCTACAATGAGCAGTTCTTC
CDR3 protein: CSAWGGTASYNEQFF

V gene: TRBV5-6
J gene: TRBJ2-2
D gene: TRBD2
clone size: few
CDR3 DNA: TGTGCCAGCAGCTTGGAGGCTAGCGGGAGAAAGGCCGGGGAGCTGTTTTTT
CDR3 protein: CASSLEASGRKAGELFF

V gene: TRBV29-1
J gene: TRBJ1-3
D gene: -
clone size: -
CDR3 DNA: TGCAGCACAGACAGGAGGACGAGCGGAAACACCATATATTTT
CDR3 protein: CSTDRRTSGNTIYF

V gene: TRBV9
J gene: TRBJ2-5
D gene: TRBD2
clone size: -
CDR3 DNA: TGTGCCAGCAGCGTAGTTCCTAGCGGGGAGACCCAGTACTTC
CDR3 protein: CASSVVPSGETQYF

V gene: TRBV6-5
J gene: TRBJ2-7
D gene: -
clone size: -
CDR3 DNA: TGTGCCGGATCGACAGGCCTGGCCTACGAGCAGTACTTC
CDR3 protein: CAGSTGLAYEQYF

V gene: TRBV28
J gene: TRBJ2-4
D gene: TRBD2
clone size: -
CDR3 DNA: TGTGCCAGCGGACTAGCGGCGAAAAACATTCAGTACTTC
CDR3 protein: CASGLAAKNIQYF

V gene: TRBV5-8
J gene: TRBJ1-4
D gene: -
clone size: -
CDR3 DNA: TGTGCCAGCAGCTTGGCCCTTGGGGTAGGGCGGGCTGAAAAACTGTTTTTT
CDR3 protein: CASSLALGVGRAEKLFF